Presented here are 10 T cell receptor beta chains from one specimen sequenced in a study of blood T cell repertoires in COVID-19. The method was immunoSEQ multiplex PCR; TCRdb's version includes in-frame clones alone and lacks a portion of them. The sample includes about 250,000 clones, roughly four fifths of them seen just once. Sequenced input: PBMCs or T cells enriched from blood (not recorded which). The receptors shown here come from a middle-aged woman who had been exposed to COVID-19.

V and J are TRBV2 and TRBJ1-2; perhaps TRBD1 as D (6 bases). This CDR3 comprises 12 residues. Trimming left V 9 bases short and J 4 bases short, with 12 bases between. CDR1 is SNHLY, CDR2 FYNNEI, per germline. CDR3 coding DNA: TGTGCCAGTGGGGGGGGCAGCTATGGCTACACCTTC. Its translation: CASGGGSYGYTF. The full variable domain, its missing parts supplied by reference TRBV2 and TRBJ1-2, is EPEVTQTPSHQVTQMGQEVILRCVPISNHLYFYWYRQILGQKVEFLVSFYNNEISEKSEIFDDQFSVERPDGSNFTLKIRSTKLEDSAMYFCASGGGSYGYTFGSGTRLTVV.

CDR3 in amino acids: CASTGQTGDTEAFF. The CDR3 DNA follows: TGTGCCAGCACTGGCCAAACAGGGGACACTGAAGCTTTCTTT. This chain links TRBV25-1 with TRBJ1-1; 7 positions match TRBD1. CDR1 and CDR2 from the germline V gene are MGHDK and SYGVNS. With 7 bases clipped from V and 3 bases from J, the junction kept 8 bases outside the gene matches. The CDR3 runs to 14 residues.

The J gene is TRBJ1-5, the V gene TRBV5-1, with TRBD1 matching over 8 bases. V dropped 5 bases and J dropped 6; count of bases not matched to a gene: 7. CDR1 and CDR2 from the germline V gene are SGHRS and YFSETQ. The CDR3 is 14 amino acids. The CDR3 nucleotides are TGCGCCAGCAGTCCGACAGGGGATGGTCAGCCCCAGCATTTT. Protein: CASSPTGDGQPQHF. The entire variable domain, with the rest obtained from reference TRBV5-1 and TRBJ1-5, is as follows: KAGVTQTPRYLIKTRGQQVTLSCSPISGHRSVSWYQQTPGQGLQFLFEYFSETQRNKGNFPGRFSGRQFSNSRSEMNVSTLELGDSALYLCASSPTGDGQPQHFGDGTRLSIL.

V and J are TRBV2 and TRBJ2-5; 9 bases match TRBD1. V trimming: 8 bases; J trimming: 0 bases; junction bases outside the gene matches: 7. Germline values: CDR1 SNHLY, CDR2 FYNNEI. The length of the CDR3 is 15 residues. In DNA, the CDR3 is TGTGCCAGCCGCAGGGACAGGGTAGACCAAGAGACCCAGTACTTC. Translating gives CASRRDRVDQETQYF.

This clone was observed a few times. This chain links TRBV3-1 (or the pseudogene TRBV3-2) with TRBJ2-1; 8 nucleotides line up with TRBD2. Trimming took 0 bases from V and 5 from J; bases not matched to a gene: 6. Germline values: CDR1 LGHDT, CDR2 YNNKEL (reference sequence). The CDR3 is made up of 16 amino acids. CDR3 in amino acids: CASSQEVSGANNEQFF. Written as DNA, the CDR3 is TGTGCCAGCAGCCAAGAAGTTAGCGGGGCCAACAATGAGCAGTTCTTC.

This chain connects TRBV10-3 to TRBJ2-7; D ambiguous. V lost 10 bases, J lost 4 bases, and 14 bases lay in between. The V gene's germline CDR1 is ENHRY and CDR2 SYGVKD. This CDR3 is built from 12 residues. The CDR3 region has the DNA TGTGCCACATCTCCCCGAGGATACGAGCAGTACTTC. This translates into CATSPRGYEQYF.

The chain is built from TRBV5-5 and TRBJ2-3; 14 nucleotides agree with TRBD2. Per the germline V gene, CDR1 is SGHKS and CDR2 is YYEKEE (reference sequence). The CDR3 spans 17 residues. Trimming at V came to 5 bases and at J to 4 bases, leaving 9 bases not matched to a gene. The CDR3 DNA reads TGTGCCAGCAGTCTTAGAGAGACTAGCGGGGGGGCAGATACGCAGTATTTT. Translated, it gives CASSLRETSGGADTQYF.

CDR3 nucleotide sequence: TGTGCCAGTGGAGGGCGGAGCTCCTATAATTCACCCCTCCACTTT. Translating gives CASGGRSSYNSPLHF. This chain links TRBV19 with TRBJ1-6; D uncertain. Deletions cut 8 bases from V and 0 bases from J, with 11 bases between. The length of the CDR3 is 15 residues. The germline gives CDR1 LNHDA, CDR2 SQIVND (reference sequence). The full variable domain, rest sourced from reference TRBV19 and TRBJ1-6, is DGGITQSPKYLFRKEGQNVTLSCEQNLNHDAMYWYRQDPGQGLRLIYYSQIVNDFQKGDIAEGYSVSREKKESFPLTVTSAQKNPTAFYLCASGGRSSYNSPLHFGNGTRLTVT.

The CDR3 DNA sequence: TGTGCCAGTAGTCCAACAGGGGGGTCAGGTTCACCCCTCCACTTT. Translation gives CASSPTGGSGSPLHF. This rearrangement joins TRBV19 to TRBJ1-6; 8 nucleotides match TRBD1. The V gene end was trimmed by 5 bases and the J gene end by 9 bases; junction bases not matched to a gene: 9. Germline values: CDR1 LNHDA, CDR2 SQIVND (reference sequence). The CDR3 totals 15 residues.

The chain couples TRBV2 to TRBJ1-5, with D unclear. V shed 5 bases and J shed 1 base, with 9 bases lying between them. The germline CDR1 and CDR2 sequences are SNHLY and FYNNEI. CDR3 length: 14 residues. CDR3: CASSYGGSNQPQHF. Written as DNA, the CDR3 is TGTGCCAGCAGTTATGGTGGCAGCAATCAGCCCCAGCATTTT.